Reported below is one TCR beta chain. This clone's antigen is unknown. A much larger clone lies one base from this, so it may be a read error. CDR1 and CDR2 (MDHEN, SYDVKM) derive from the germline V gene. From the cysteine through the phenylalanine, the CDR3 covers 14 amino acids. Of all the DNA, just the CDR3 is kept, 42 bases in frame from base 1. This entry comes from a study of regulatory T cells in long-lasting Graves disease (dated by TCRdb to the early 2020s). A note on the overall study: To count as having persistent Graves' disease, a patient had to have received antithyroid drug treatment for over 5 years with TSH receptor autoantibodies remaining persistently positive. A total of some 33 samples were covered by TCR sequencing, comprising approximately 13 persistent and around 20 newly diagnosed Graves' disease patients. Persistent Graves' disease patients in the clinical cohort had taken antithyroid drugs for roughly ten years on average. The study was registered as a clinical trial and conducted in China. Patients with persistent Graves' disease were compared with patients with newly diagnosed Graves' disease using TCR sequencing and RNA sequencing of peripheral blood. Beyond this particular receptor, the publication reports: As a limitation, the authors acknowledged that the small sample size may reduce accuracy. Persistent disease showed preferential use of TRBV28, TRBJ1-2 and TRBJ2-5, whereas newly diagnosed disease favored TRBV20-1 and TRBJ2-1. Only peripheral blood was studied, because thyroid tissue, the primary lesion, was inaccessible. More public clonotypes were shared among persistent patients (around 2,600) than among newly diagnosed patients (roughly 1,000). Compared with newly diagnosed patients, persistent Graves' disease patients had lower TCR Shannon entropy and fewer highly expanded clones, which suggests clonal expansion. Sequencing and analysis were restricted to the TCR beta chain.

Read against the paper, the sample's time point label means: persistent/refractory GD, antithyroid drugs over 5 years with positive TRAb. For both TCR sequencing and RNA sequencing, RNA was extracted from PBMCs using TRIzol. The diagnosis of Graves' disease was made according to American Thyroid Association guidelines. Recruitment of patients was carried out at an endocrinology department in Xi'an, China. Each patient gave roughly 8.4 milliliters of peripheral blood, collected in an EDTA anticoagulant tube. Ficoll Paque Plus density gradient separation was used to isolate PBMCs, and no additional T cell sorting was done. An Agilent 2100 Bioanalyzer and agarose gel were used to assess RNA quality, and a NanoDrop 2000 was used to measure RNA concentration. Libraries were prepared through multiplex PCR. The sample was run on an Illumina HiSeq 4000. TCR beta libraries were built with iRepertoire HTBI primers and Arm-PCR amplification of CDR3 regions. Before sequencing, the PCR products went through gel purification. The paper's processing steps were these. Gene usage analysis of CDR3 amino acid clonotypes used the 62 TRBV and some 15 TRBJ segments found across samples. COPE and FqMerger were used to merge filtered high-quality paired reads into contigs. BLAST was used to align contigs to the IMGT TRBV, TRBD and TRBJ reference genes, and CDR3 was defined following IMGT. Any clonotype with a frequency above 0.1% was classified as a highly expanded clone. Repertoire diversity was measured by Shannon entropy, and V-J evenness by the Gini coefficient. Public clonotypes were defined as clonotypes shared by more than one individual. The public reads were quality trimmed at Q25 with fastp and then assembled into clones with MiXCR by TCRdb, keeping productive beta chains. Rows matching on CDR3 protein sequence are summarized as one entry with the most common DNA and genes. These V and J calls derive from TCRdb rather than the authors' analysis. This sample has 400,000 to 500,000 distinct CDR3 sequences in its table, and around a fifth of those were observed once. Clones ranked in the top ten supply around an eighth of the sample.

The V and J segments used are TRBV28 and TRBJ2-5; TRBD2 lines up with 12 middle nucleotides. The DNA end favors TRBJ2-7, so the J call may be wrong. Sequencing was performed on peripheral blood mononuclear cells (PBMCs), taken when the disease was refractory, from a patient treated with antithyroid drugs. The receptor was isolated from a female donor with Graves disease. The DNA sequence reads TGTGCCAGCGGAACGACTAGCGGGAGAAACGAGCAGTACTTC. Its product reads: CASGTTSGRNEQYF.